These 21 T cell receptor beta chains were sequenced from one sample in a study of blood T cell repertoires in COVID-19 (dated by TCRdb to about 2020). Preparation of the library involved the immunoSEQ multiplex PCR assay. TCRdb re-hosts the immuneACCESS table, in-frame sequences only. Its copies lack some clones; in the studies checked, an unresolved V gene accounts for under half of them, and the cause for the rest is not known. The sample table shows fewer than 70,000 clones, and approximately 85% are seen once. The biggest ten clones account for roughly 20% of the sample. The sample consisted of peripheral blood. The receptor source for this set is a man in his fifties with acute or convalescent COVID-19.

The chain combines TRBV29-1 with TRBJ2-5; 8 nucleotides align to TRBD2. The CDR3 extends over 13 amino acids. Germline V CDR1 and CDR2: SQVTM, ANQGSEA. Unmatched junction bases numbered 4, after V lost 2 bases and J lost 5 bases. CDR3 residues: CSVERLAGETQYF. Here the CDR3 DNA reads TGCAGCGTTGAAAGGCTAGCGGGCGAGACCCAGTACTTC.

The CDR3 spells CASSYRGATNEKLFF. The CDR3 nucleotides are TGTGCCAGCAGCTACAGGGGTGCAACTAATGAAAAACTGTTTTTT. The chain joins TRBV11-2 to TRBJ1-4, with 7 bases that match TRBD1. V dropped 4 bases and J dropped 0; count of bases not matched to a gene: 2. CDR3 length equals 15 residues. Per germline, CDR1 SGHAT and CDR2 FQNNGV.

This clone occurred a few times. The J gene is TRBJ2-1, the V gene TRBV2; perhaps TRBD1 as D (6 bases). Germline values: CDR1 SNHLY, CDR2 FYNNEI. The V end lost 10 bases, the J end lost 4 bases, and 14 bases lay between the germline ends. CDR3 size: 13 residues. The DNA for the CDR3 is TGTGCCACCCAGGACAGCAGTTACAATGAGCAGTTCTTC. Amino acids: CATQDSSYNEQFF.

The chain uses TRBV5-1 and TRBJ2-7; 8 bases align to TRBD1. The germline CDR1 and CDR2 sequences are SGHRS and YFSETQ. The CDR3 contains 14 residues. V was clipped by 5 bases and J by 7 bases; unmatched bases: 11. CDR3 DNA sequence: TGCGCCAGCAGTCGGGACAGGTCGCCGGGGGAGCAGTACTTC. This sequence encodes CASSRDRSPGEQYF.

Here the CDR3 reads CASRSTGWQPQHF. The CDR3 bases are TGTGCCAGCAGGTCGACAGGGTGGCAGCCCCAGCATTTT. V and J are TRBV6-5 and TRBJ1-5; 7 nucleotides match TRBD1. The ends lost 6 bases at V and 7 bases at J; junction bases unmatched: 6. Germline V gives CDR1 MNHEY, CDR2 SVGAGI. The CDR3 extends over 13 amino acids.

The chain combines TRBV7-3 with TRBJ2-1, with a possible D match to TRBD1 (5 bases). This CDR3 spans 13 amino acids. Per the germline V gene, CDR1 is SGHTA and CDR2 is FQGTGA. V lost 2 bases and J 7 bases, leaving 9 bases between the germline ends. CDR3 nucleotide sequence: TGTGCCAGCAGCTTAGTGAAGGGGAATGAGCAGTTCTTC. Translated: CASSLVKGNEQFF.

The rearrangement links TRBV19 to TRBJ2-7; 10 nucleotides align to TRBD2. From germline, CDR1 is LNHDA and CDR2 SQIVND (reference sequence). The CDR3 runs to 16 residues. V shed 0 bases and J 3 bases; nucleotides not matched to a gene: 5. DNA for the CDR3: TGTGCCAGTAGTATAGACTCGGCTAGCGGGGGCTACGAGCAGTACTTC. Amino acids: CASSIDSASGGYEQYF. Drawing the rest from reference TRBV19 and TRBJ2-7, the complete variable domain is DGGITQSPKYLFRKEGQNVTLSCEQNLNHDAMYWYRQDPGQGLRLIYYSQIVNDFQKGDIAEGYSVSREKKESFPLTVTSAQKNPTAFYLCASSIDSASGGYEQYFGPGTRLTVT.

V and J are TRBV6-5 and TRBJ1-2; D gene uncertain. CDR1 and CDR2 (germline): MNHEY, SVGAGI. CDR3 size: 13 residues. V was clipped by 6 bases and J by 6 bases, with 14 bases between them. The CDR3 DNA reads as TGTGCCAGCAGGGCAGTCTTTGAGGATGGCTACACCTTC. It is translated as CASRAVFEDGYTF.

This sequence joins TRBV29-1 and TRBJ1-2, with TRBD1 matching over 8 bases. This CDR3 spans 14 amino acids. V lost 6 bases, J lost 3 bases, and 9 bases stayed unmatched. Germline loops: CDR1 SQVTM, CDR2 ANQGSEA. The CDR3 sequence is CSVRAGTGDYGYTF. The CDR3, as DNA: TGCAGCGTAAGGGCCGGGACAGGAGACTATGGCTACACCTTC.

CDR3 sequence (DNA): TGTGCCAGCAGCGCCCGGGGGGGCATCGGGGAGCTGTTTTTT. Translation: CASSARGGIGELFF. The rearrangement uses TRBV4-2 and TRBJ2-2; 8 bases fit TRBD2. Germline V CDR1 and CDR2: LGHNA, YNFKEQ. The CDR3 spans 14 residues. Trimming cost V 5 bases and J 7 bases; bases outside gene matches: 6.

The J gene is TRBJ2-5, the V gene TRBV20-1; TRBD1 is a possible D gene (6 bases). CDR1 is DFQATT and CDR2 is SNEGSKA in the germline V gene (reference sequence). The CDR3 covers 14 residues. The V gene lost 3 bases and the J gene lost 6 bases, with 17 bases spanning the gap. This chain's CDR3 is CSASIPQGLKTQYF. The CDR3 DNA follows: TGCAGTGCTAGTATCCCACAGGGTCTAAAGACCCAGTACTTC.

The rearrangement uses TRBV5-4 and TRBJ1-6, with 8 bases lining up with TRBD1. The germline V gene has CDR1 SGHNT and CDR2 YYREEE (reference sequence). V was pared by 0 bases and J by 7 bases, with 3 bases of the junction left unmatched. The CDR3 runs to 15 residues. CDR3 coding DNA: TGTGCCAGCAGCTTGGGGACAGGGAAAAATTCACCCCTCCACTTT. Translation gives CASSLGTGKNSPLHF.

The rearrangement links TRBV14 to TRBJ2-3, with 10 positions matching TRBD2. Losses at the gene ends were 1 base for V and 2 bases for J; bases not matched to a gene: 9. Germline V gene lookup returns CDR1 SGHDN and CDR2 FVKESK. The CDR3 contains 18 residues. CDR3 loop: CASSQAPLAGDLTDTQYF. The CDR3 nucleotides read TGTGCCAGCAGCCAAGCGCCCCTAGCGGGGGACCTCACAGATACGCAGTATTTT.

This chain uses TRBV29-1 with TRBJ2-2, with TRBD1 matching 7 bases. This CDR3 contains 14 residues. Germline V gene data show CDR1 as SQVTM and CDR2 as ANQGSEA. Germline trimming cut 3 bases from V and 4 bases from J; bases unmatched to any gene: 5. The CDR3 DNA reads TGCAGCGTTGATGATCAGGGGGTCACCGGGGAGCTGTTTTTT. Protein: CSVDDQGVTGELFF.

The chain combines TRBV12-2 with TRBJ1-2. TRBV12-2 is deemed a pseudogene. The CDR3 spans 16 residues. CDR3 loop: CASRLVRSIYNYGYTF. CDR3 in DNA: TGTGCAAGTCGCTTAGTCCGCTCTATTTATAACTATGGCTACACCTTC.

In its sample, this clone was seen once. This chain uses TRBV27 with TRBJ2-7; maybe TRBD2 (6 bases). V lost 6 bases to trimming and J lost 5 bases, with 14 bases between them. Germline loops: CDR1 MNHEY, CDR2 SMNVEV (reference sequence). The length of the CDR3 is 13 residues. The CDR3 DNA reads TGTGCCAGCAGACGACGCGGGGAGGACGAGCAGTACGTC. This translates into CASRRRGEDEQYV.

J is TRBJ2-2 and V is TRBV6-1; 9 nucleotides line up with TRBD1. Germline-derived CDR1 and CDR2 are MNHNS and SASEGT. J gave up 2 bases and V 1 base, and 5 bases lay outside the gene matches. The length of the CDR3 is 17 residues. CDR3 region: CASSEGWDRDNTGELFF. The DNA for the CDR3 is TGTGCCAGCAGTGAAGGGTGGGACAGGGACAACACCGGGGAGCTGTTTTTT.

The rearrangement joins TRBV7-6 to TRBJ2-6, with D maybe TRBD1 (6 bases). The CDR3 covers 17 residues. Germline values: CDR1 SGHVS, CDR2 FNYEAQ. V lost 1 base to trimming and J lost 4 bases, with 14 bases between them. The CDR3 region has the DNA TGTGCCAGCAGCTTAGTACAGGGAAAAGCAGGGGCCAACGTCCTGACTTTC. Amino acids: CASSLVQGKAGANVLTF.

This clone was observed a handful of times. This chain uses TRBV14 with TRBJ2-5, with 7 positions matching TRBD2. Looked up from germline, CDR1 is SGHDN and CDR2 is FVKESK. V was clipped by 1 base and J by 2 bases; unmatched bases: 10. The CDR3 has 17 residues. The CDR3 loop is CASSQVLPGLRQETQYF. The CDR3 coding sequence is TGTGCCAGCAGCCAAGTACTACCGGGACTAAGGCAAGAGACCCAGTACTTC.

V gene TRBV4-1 combines with J gene TRBJ1-3, with 10 bases that match TRBD1. This CDR3 is 15 amino acids long. V gave up 4 bases and J gave up 4 bases; unmatched junction bases: 4. The germline CDR1 and CDR2 sequences are MGHRA and YSYEKL. This CDR3 is CASSPMGQGGNTIYF. CDR3 nucleotide sequence: TGCGCCAGCAGCCCCATGGGACAGGGGGGAAACACCATATATTTT.

The chain joins TRBV18 to TRBJ1-5, with 8 bases identical to TRBD1. The CDR3 contains 15 residues. CDR1 and CDR2 from the germline V gene are KGHSH and LQKENI. Unmatched junction bases numbered 3, after V lost 3 bases and J lost 2 bases. The CDR3 reads CASSPGTGGNQPQHF. The CDR3 DNA reads as TGTGCCAGCTCACCGGGGACAGGAGGCAATCAGCCCCAGCATTTT.